Sequencing of this T cell receptor beta chain was carried out in a study of blood T cell repertoires in COVID-19. For the study at large: Sources were T cells, B-cell-depleted T cells, or PBMCs; the material itself was cDNA or gDNA.

This clone came up a few times. The CDR3 runs to 15 residues. Germline assignment: CDR1 SGHRS and CDR2 YFSETQ. After removal of 2 bases from V and 8 bases from J, the junction contained 5 bases not matched to a gene. Sequenced by immunoSEQ multiplex PCR; TCRdb stores in-frame clones only, minus some. The sample holds about 220,000 clones, around four fifths seen once. The clonotype was recovered from a man younger than 45 with active or convalescent COVID-19. The rearrangement uses TRBV5-1 and TRBJ1-6; TRBD1 aligns across 9 bases. The sequencing sample was made of peripheral blood. CDR3 sequence (DNA): TGCGCCAGCAGCTTACGACAGGGGGGCGATTCACCCCTCCACTTT. As protein: CASSLRQGGDSPLHF.